This T cell receptor beta chain was sequenced for a study of T cells in women clearing cervical HPV infection. On the study more broadly: Case blood was drawn a median around 140 days after lesion detection. The study, taken as a whole, reports: CIN3+ cases had significantly higher TCR richness than controls; evenness did not differ. Associations may precede or follow infection; HPV-specific or memory T cells were not isolated. TRBV6-7 relative abundance averaged roughly 0.099% in cases and under 0.2% in controls.

Losses at the gene ends were 5 bases for V and 2 bases for J; bases not matched to a gene: 8. The CDR3 has 17 amino acids. The germline V gene has CDR1 MDHEN and CDR2 SYDVKM. A remark on this clone: What it recognizes is unknown. The observed sequence ends 3 residues before the CDR3 terminus, with the missing tail filled in from the germline J gene.

Repertoires were generated with immunoSEQ multiplex PCR, while TCRdb's copy carries only in-frame clones and drops some. The sample has tens of thousands of clones. The rearrangement links TRBV28 to TRBJ1-6, with 8 bases that match TRBD1. This TCR derives from a woman between 18 and 75 years old with a cervical HPV16 infection that either progressed to CIN3+ or cleared (not recorded which). The sample comprised blood buffy coat. The CDR3 reads CASSHRTGSAYNSPLHF. CDR3 DNA, as far as it was read: TGTGCCAGCAGTCACCGGACAGGGAGTGCCTATAATTCACCC.